The 9 T cell receptor beta chains below all came from one sample that was sequenced in a study of blood T cell repertoires in COVID-19. Using immunoSEQ multiplex PCR, the repertoire was profiled, and TCRdb retains in-frame clones only, with some absent. The table includes some 300,000 clones, roughly 90% detected once. Sequenced material: PBMCs or T cells enriched from blood (not recorded which). These receptors all come from a woman between 40 and 50 years old who had recovered from COVID-19.

The chain is built from TRBV19 and TRBJ1-2; 7 nucleotides align to TRBD1. The ends lost 3 bases at V and 5 bases at J; junction bases unmatched: 3. Germline-derived CDR1 and CDR2 are LNHDA and SQIVND (reference sequence). The CDR3 runs 13 residues. CDR3 sequence: CASSIDRDYGYTF. The CDR3 DNA is TGTGCCAGTAGTATCGACAGGGATTATGGCTACACCTTC.

This clone has a single count. This chain joins TRBV30 and TRBJ2-3; D unclear. The CDR3 has 13 residues. Germline values: CDR1 GTSNPN, CDR2 SVGIG (reference sequence). Trimming took off 3 bases at V and 3 bases at J, with 10 bases between the two ends. The CDR3 protein is CAWRASATDTQYF. CDR3 DNA: TGTGCCTGGAGAGCATCAGCGACAGATACGCAGTATTTT. Variable domain in full (rest from reference TRBV30 and TRBJ2-3): SQTIHQWPATLVQPVGSPLSLECTVEGTSNPNLYWYRQAAGRGLQLLFYSVGIGQISSEVPQNLSASRPQDRQFILSSKKLLLSDSGFYLCAWRASATDTQYFGPGTRLTVL.

V is TRBV7-2 and J is TRBJ2-1, with TRBD2 identical over 15 bases. The CDR3 runs 15 residues. Germline assignment: CDR1 SGHTA and CDR2 FQGNSA. V shed 8 bases, J shed 4 bases, and the junction held 3 bases outside the gene matches. For the CDR3, the DNA is TGTGCCAGCCTGGGGACTAGCGGGGGGTACAATGAGCAGTTCTTC. It codes for CASLGTSGGYNEQFF.

The chain employs TRBV19 and TRBJ1-1, with D possibly matching TRBD1 (5 bases). The CDR3 has 16 residues. Looked up from germline, CDR1 is LNHDA and CDR2 is SQIVND (reference sequence). V lost 0 bases and J lost 0, with 11 bases in between. CDR3 protein: CASSIDFRVLNTEAFF. The CDR3 nucleotides read TGTGCCAGTAGTATAGATTTCAGGGTTCTGAACACTGAAGCTTTCTTT.

This clone came up once. This same CDR3 is encoded by further DNA sequences in the sample. This sequence joins TRBV4-1 and TRBJ2-7; 8 bases align to TRBD1. The CDR3 extends over 15 amino acids. After removal of 1 base from V and 1 base from J, the junction contained 3 bases not matched to a gene. Germline V gene lookup returns CDR1 MGHRA and CDR2 YSYEKL. The CDR3 DNA follows: TGCGCCAGCAGCCAAGGACAGGGGCCATCCTACGAGCAGTACTTC. It is translated as CASSQGQGPSYEQYF.

The chain carries TRBV27 and TRBJ2-3; the match to TRBD2 covers 13 bases. V trimming: 5 bases; J trimming: 0 bases; junction bases outside the gene matches: 5. The CDR3 consists of 17 residues. Germline V gene data show CDR1 as MNHEY and CDR2 as SMNVEV (reference sequence). CDR3 residues: CASSLGLAGPSTDTQYF. CDR3 sequence (DNA): TGTGCCAGCAGTCTGGGACTAGCGGGGCCTAGCACAGATACGCAGTATTTT.

The V and J genes are TRBV6-2 or TRBV6-3 and TRBJ1-3, with D possibly TRBD1 on 5 matching bases. In germline, CDR1 is MNHEY, CDR2 SVGEGT. This CDR3 spans 13 amino acids. Between the trimmed V and J ends, which lost 7 bases and 3 bases, there was a span of 10 bases. The CDR3 loop is CASIPTVGNTIYF. The CDR3 coding sequence is TGTGCCAGCATCCCGACAGTTGGAAACACCATATATTTT.

The V gene is TRBV5-5, the J gene TRBJ1-2; weak D call: TRBD1 (6 bases). CDR1 and CDR2 from the germline V gene are SGHKS and YYEKEE (reference sequence). V lost 2 bases and J lost 7, with 18 bases in between. The CDR3 is 15 amino acids. The CDR3 loop is CASSFLDRLASGYTF. The CDR3 DNA sequence: TGTGCCAGCAGCTTCTTAGACAGGCTCGCCAGTGGCTACACCTTC. The complete variable domain, with remaining parts taken from reference TRBV5-5 and TRBJ1-2, reads DAGVTQSPTHLIKTRGQQVTLRCSPISGHKSVSWYQQVLGQGPQFIFQYYEKEERGRGNFPDRFSARQFPNYSSELNVNALLLGDSALYLCASSFLDRLASGYTFGSGTRLTVV.

The V and J genes are TRBV6-5 and TRBJ1-6; D uncertain. V lost 10 bases, J lost 3 bases, and 7 bases lay in between. CDR1 is MNHEY and CDR2 is SVGAGI in the germline V gene. The CDR3 has 12 amino acids. CDR3 in amino acids: CATTSYNSPLHF. CDR3 sequence (DNA): TGTGCCACCACGAGCTATAATTCACCCCTCCACTTT.